This TCR beta chain was obtained from a study of metastatic and nonmetastatic thyroid tumors (dated by TCRdb to the early 2020s). About the study as a whole: For patients with malignant and with benign thyroid disease, the researchers compared repertoires between peripheral blood samples and tumor or nodule tissue samples. Paper-wide results and their limitations: In both blood and tumor samples, TCR beta diversity was reported to be significantly higher in malignant tumors than in benign nodules.

Comments on this clone: The antigen this receptor binds is unknown. No quality values exist for individual bases; no much larger clone is one base distant.

There are 16 amino acids in the CDR3, from cysteine to phenylalanine inclusive. Left in the record is the CDR3 DNA by itself, 48 bases read in frame from the first base. The germline V gene specifies MDHEN as CDR1 and SYDVKM as CDR2. Compared with germline, V lacks 3 bases and J lacks 6 bases; bases without a gene match: 7. No patient had received any treatment before thyroid surgery. Using T-cell receptor beta sequencing, the study looked back at clinical samples from patients collected from the early 2010s to the late 2010s. Library creation used PCR. The listed sequencing device is Illumina HiSeq 4000. High-throughput sequencing was used to profile the TCR beta-chain CDR3 region of every patient. As for how the authors treated the data: Drawing on CDR3 differences between clinicopathological groups, the researchers built a classifier meant to tell apart patients with distant-metastatic papillary thyroid cancer. The Shannon index was used to measure repertoire diversity, and the Morisita-Horn index was used to measure how similar tumor and blood repertoires were. Clones were called with MiXCR by TCRdb after fastp trimmed the public reads at Q25, and only in-frame beta chains were retained. TCRdb assigned the V and J calls; the authors' analysis was not used. For this sample the table gives some 42,000 clones, of which about 30% were detected only once. Under 13% of the sample rests with the top ten.

The origin of this receptor is a male donor with papillary thyroid cancer or a benign thyroid nodule (not recorded which). Some clones in this sample may be carry-over from other donors' samples. Recombination linked TRBV28 to TRBJ2-1; the junction holds 11 bases that match TRBD2. Sequenced input: blood. The encoded CDR3 is CASSLFTSGRSNEQFF. At the DNA level, the sequence is TGTGCCAGCAGTTTGTTTACTAGCGGGAGAAGCAATGAGCAGTTCTTC.